Presented here are 29 T cell receptor beta chains from one specimen sequenced in a study of CXCR3-negative and CXCR3-positive naive CD8 T cells. UMI-labeled TRB cDNA libraries were prepared by 5' RACE. Reanalyzing the 5' RACE reads, TCRdb keeps one entry per CDR3 protein, without DNA. The sample includes some 68,000 distinct CDR3 sequences. Their antigens remain unidentified. Study-level points and caveats: For CXCR3-positive naive cells, TRB CDR3s were more hydrophobic than those of CXCR3-negative naive cells.

Sequenced material: naive CXCR3+ CD8+ T cells from blood. Subset reported: CD45RO-CCR7+CD27+CD95- naive CD8+ T cells expressing CXCR3 (TNR3+). These receptors originate from a human donor in good health. Some clones in this sample may be carry-over from other donors' samples.

This sequence joins TRBV12-3 or TRBV12-4 and TRBJ1-6; with no DNA, the TCRdb D assignment of TRBD1 cannot be verified. This CDR3 contains 13 residues. The CDR3 loop reads CASSLKGNSPLHF.

This CDR3 reads CASSIQVGVVEQFF. V is TRBV9 and J is TRBJ2-1; no DNA is available, so the TRBD1 call from TCRdb remains unchecked. The CDR3 consists of 14 residues. The germline gives CDR1 SGDLS, CDR2 YYNGEE.

The chain is built from TRBV20-1 and TRBJ2-1. Per germline, CDR1 DFQATT and CDR2 SNEGSKA (reference sequence). The CDR3 runs to 14 residues. CDR3 loop: CSARFKGTYNEQFF.

The chain recombines TRBV2 with TRBJ2-1; TCRdb indicates TRBD1, and absent DNA this call remains unverified. The length of the CDR3 is 11 residues. Germline CDR1 and CDR2: SNHLY and FYNNEI. The CDR3 loop reads CASRRGYEQFF. Variable domain in full (rest from reference TRBV2 and TRBJ2-1): EPEVTQTPSHQVTQMGQEVILRCVPISNHLYFYWYRQILGQKVEFLVSFYNNEISEKSEIFDDQFSVERPDGSNFTLKIRSTKLEDSAMYFCASRRGYEQFFGPGTRLTVL.

The chain uses TRBV3-1 and TRBJ2-7. CDR1 is LGHDT and CDR2 is YNNKEL in the germline V gene (reference sequence). This CDR3 has 14 residues. The CDR3 here is CASSLTSKSYEQYF.

The genes are TRBV28 and TRBJ2-7; absent DNA, TCRdb's TRBD2 call cannot be checked. The germline CDR1 and CDR2 sequences are MDHEN and SYDVKM. The CDR3 contains 14 residues. The CDR3 region is CASTAGLGSYEQYF.

The chain recombines TRBV20-1 with TRBJ2-7. Germline V gives CDR1 DFQATT, CDR2 SNEGSKA (reference sequence). The CDR3 spans 13 residues. CDR3 sequence reads: CSASKGEPYEQYF.

The CDR3 protein is CASSPDPSGGTDTQYF. The chain carries TRBV12-3 or TRBV12-4 and TRBJ2-3; the D call of TRBD2 rests on TCRdb alone, since no DNA is present to check it. The CDR3 is 16 amino acids.

The genes are TRBV7-9 and TRBJ1-1; TCRdb's D gene call, TRBD1, goes unchecked for lack of DNA. This CDR3 contains 16 residues. Germline assignment: CDR1 SEHNR and CDR2 FQNEAQ (reference sequence). The CDR3 region is CASSFSPAGSTTEAFF. Drawing the rest from reference TRBV7-9 and TRBJ1-1, the complete variable domain is DTGVSQNPRHKITKRGQNVTFRCDPISEHNRLYWYRQTLGQGPEFLTYFQNEAQLEKSRLLSDRFSAERPKGSFSTLEIQRTEQGDSAMYLCASSFSPAGSTTEAFFGQGTRLTVV.

This clonotype is called medium-sized based on its frequency. The V and J genes are TRBV7-6 and TRBJ2-7; absent DNA, TCRdb's TRBD1 call cannot be checked. This CDR3 is built from 16 residues. In germline, CDR1 is SGHVS, CDR2 FNYEAQ. This chain's CDR3 is CASSLGTGQFLYEQYF.

The V gene is TRBV27, the J gene TRBJ1-2. This CDR3 comprises 16 residues. Per the germline V gene, CDR1 is MNHEY and CDR2 is SMNVEV (reference sequence). CDR3 sequence reads: CASSPGYGGANYGYTF.

The chain employs TRBV12-3 or TRBV12-4 and TRBJ2-1; TCRdb selects TRBD1, and the lack of DNA leaves this call unchecked. The CDR3 runs 12 residues. The CDR3 protein is CASRNPGGEQFF.

This chain uses TRBV12-5 with TRBJ2-7; the TCRdb call, TRBD1, lacks DNA for checking. The CDR3 has 15 amino acids. CDR1 and CDR2 (germline): LGHNT, FRNRAP. The CDR3: CASGLITGTAVSQYF.

The gene calls are TRBV19 and TRBJ2-2; the TCRdb D gene call, TRBD1, has no DNA to confirm it. The CDR3 runs 17 residues. The germline V gene has CDR1 LNHDA and CDR2 SQIVND (reference sequence). The CDR3: CASLQRGEVTGTGELFF.

V and J are TRBV7-9 and TRBJ1-1; the D gene TCRdb calls, TRBD1, cannot be checked with no DNA. The CDR3 extends over 14 amino acids. CDR1 and CDR2 from the germline V gene are SEHNR and FQNEAQ (reference sequence). CDR3 region: CASSDRQGGTEAFF.

The chain employs TRBV4-2 and TRBJ2-3. Germline lookup yields CDR1 LGHNA and CDR2 YNFKEQ. The CDR3 spans 12 residues. CDR3 region: CASSLTSDTQYF.

This rearrangement joins TRBV20-1 to TRBJ1-3. Germline CDR1 DFQATT, CDR2 SNEGSKA (reference sequence). CDR3 size: 14 residues. This chain's CDR3 is CSAVTANSGNTIYF.

The V call is TRBV2, the J call TRBJ2-1; TCRdb indicates TRBD2, and absent DNA this call remains unverified. Germline lookup yields CDR1 SNHLY and CDR2 FYNNEI. The CDR3 contains 18 residues. The CDR3 here is CASSLLGLAGGPRSEQFF.

The chain employs TRBV28 and TRBJ1-1; TCRdb's D call of TRBD1 is untestable without DNA. The CDR3 covers 13 residues. Germline-derived CDR1 and CDR2 are MDHEN and SYDVKM. The CDR3 region is CASMEAGDTEAFF.

The rearrangement links TRBV6-5 to TRBJ2-7; TCRdb lists TRBD1, though no DNA is available to test this call. The germline V gene has CDR1 MNHEY and CDR2 SVGAGI. This CDR3 has 13 amino acids. CDR3 loop: CASSPGISGEQYF.

The rearrangement links TRBV7-9 to TRBJ1-2; TCRdb's D gene call, TRBD1, goes unchecked for lack of DNA. Per the germline V gene, CDR1 is SEHNR and CDR2 is FQNEAQ (reference sequence). This CDR3 contains 17 residues. The CDR3 loop reads CASSSDGPPAGYYGYTF. The whole variable domain, remainder taken from reference TRBV7-9 and TRBJ1-2, is DTGVSQNPRHKITKRGQNVTFRCDPISEHNRLYWYRQTLGQGPEFLTYFQNEAQLEKSRLLSDRFSAERPKGSFSTLEIQRTEQGDSAMYLCASSSDGPPAGYYGYTFGSGTRLTVV.

The J gene is TRBJ2-7, the V gene TRBV4-1. This CDR3 is built from 15 residues. Looked up from germline, CDR1 is MGHRA and CDR2 is YSYEKL. CDR3 sequence reads: CASSQEDGASYEQYF.

CDR3 residues: CPSSLNGRPYNEQFF. The chain recombines TRBV7-6 with TRBJ2-1; TCRdb's D call, TRBD1, is unchecked because there is no DNA. Germline CDR1 is SGHVS and CDR2 is FNYEAQ. The CDR3 is 15 residues long.

The chain is built from TRBV6-4 and TRBJ2-3; checking the TCRdb D call of TRBD2 is not possible without DNA. CDR1 and CDR2 from the germline V gene are MRHNA and SNTAGT. The CDR3 has 16 residues. The CDR3 loop is CASSPLAGGRPDTQYF.

This chain uses TRBV4-1 with TRBJ2-2; the D gene TCRdb calls, TRBD2, cannot be checked with no DNA. The CDR3 is 17 amino acids. CDR1 and CDR2 (germline): MGHRA, YSYEKL. CDR3 protein: CASSQSAGLANTGELFF.

The chain is built from TRBV6-4 and TRBJ2-2; absent DNA, TCRdb's TRBD1 call cannot be checked. The CDR3 runs to 17 residues. The germline gives CDR1 MRHNA, CDR2 SNTAGT. The CDR3 loop is CASSDSMLGDGTGELFF.

This rearrangement joins TRBV7-9 to TRBJ1-4. The CDR3 loop spans 16 amino acids. CDR1 and CDR2 (germline): SEHNR, FQNEAQ (reference sequence). The CDR3 sequence: CASSITKEGANEKLFF.

This sequence joins TRBV11-2 and TRBJ1-3; TCRdb proposes TRBD1, but this gene call is untestable without DNA. The length of the CDR3 is 16 residues. Looked up from germline, CDR1 is SGHAT and CDR2 is FQNNGV. This CDR3 reads CASSVGGTGLGNTIYF.

The chain recombines TRBV5-1 with TRBJ2-7. Germline values: CDR1 SGHRS, CDR2 YFSETQ. The CDR3 is 13 residues long. Here the CDR3 reads CASSVGGSYEQYF.